A selection of T cell receptor beta chains follows, all from one sample in a study of T-cell memory formation after mild COVID-19. TCRdb analysed the 5' RACE reads with MiXCR anew, one entry per CDR3 protein. The sample consists of 340,000 or so distinct CDR3 sequences, 10% to 15% of them appearing once. The sample consisted of PBMCs or a T cell subset sorted from them (not recorded which). The source is a man between 18 and 29 years old who had mild COVID-19 (a few samples of this study predate the infection). Cell type and time point are not known. Both conserved end residues are part of each CDR3. Each record gives: V gene, CDR3 protein.

>TRBV7-6
CAPKGTDPYEQYF
>TRBV6-5
CASSAGMTGGNTEAFF
>TRBV4-3
CASSHELARETQYF
>TRBV10-3
CAISDREVNSGNTIYF
>TRBV5-1
CASSFVVVLGTYNEQFF
>TRBV12-3/TRBV12-4
CASRDRGTDTQYF
>TRBV4-1
CASSPHGAGADTQYF
>TRBV7-3
CASSLYKDSPLHF
>TRBV18
CASSRDGSNTEAFF
>TRBV4-3
CASSQVVLGVGEQYF
>TRBV7-8
CASSPSVAKNIQYF
>TRBV27
CASSPGHPYEQYF
>TRBV29-1
CSVVGGNTIYF
>TRBV27
CASSSLGEAETQYF
>TRBV18
CATHNAVMPYEQYF
>TRBV19
CASTPLPRGNTEAFF
>TRBV7-2
CASSLGVGYGYTF
>TRBV20-1
CSARRGDQPQHF
>TRBV7-2
CASSPTDRARADTQYF
>TRBV20-1
CSARTGSSSTDTQYF
>TRBV21-1
CASSKAKDIAVYEQYF
>TRBV27
CASKRGRLQYF
>TRBV7-3
CASSTSPRASALRF
>TRBV29-1
CSVASTENTEAFF
>TRBV9
CASSPMDRAEQETQYF
>TRBV4-3
CASSRGTEGLGGYTF
>TRBV25-1
CASSETGLLFF
>TRBV5-1
CASSLPGGQSRLGEQFF
>TRBV7-3
CASSLRQRNGELFF
>TRBV7-2
CASSLGQGWNTEAFF
>TRBV7-3
CASSSGTSGGTQYF
>TRBV12-3/TRBV12-4
CASSSQGAPGANVLTF
>TRBV7-8
CASSGRADGYTF
>TRBV7-2
CASSLASGPSNQPQHF
>TRBV28
CASSPPAGEEGYTF
>TRBV20-1
CSARAVGLGQPQHF
>TRBV12-3/TRBV12-4
CASSYGQVYEKLFF
>TRBV12-3/TRBV12-4
CASSLMPVGNQPQHF
>TRBV2
CASRDLQGPPHDTQYF
>TRBV12-3/TRBV12-4
CASSLEGAGDEQYF
>TRBV28
CASTWGFINEQFF
>TRBV5-1
CASRGGGQFLDEQYF
>TRBV4-3
CASSQGGNQGTEAFF
>TRBV20-1
CSARISGAMPLHF
>TRBV25-1
CASSELSVGGTGELFF
>TRBV6-1
CASSEVAGGYTDTQYF
>TRBV27
CASSLGTGAGGELFF
>TRBV7-2
CASSLVVGGSETQYF
>TRBV3-1
CASSHQWSSGNTIYF
>TRBV4-1
CASSQEWLAGEQYF
>TRBV5-1
CASRSHFGKGARETQYF
>TRBV18
CASSSRTGGRNTEAFF
>TRBV20-1
CSVSGAGTDTQYF
>TRBV6-2/TRBV6-3
CASRGLDFTDTQYF